Each of the 21 T cell receptor beta chains below was sequenced from the same sample in a study of T-cell memory formation after mild COVID-19. TCRdb reanalysed the 5' RACE reads using MiXCR and keeps one entry per CDR3 protein. Of about 270,000 distinct CDR3 sequences in the sample, approximately 15% were seen once. What was sequenced was PBMCs or a T cell subset sorted from them (not recorded which). The receptors were sampled from an adult woman who had mild COVID-19 (a few samples of this study predate the infection). Cell type and time point are not known.

The genes are TRBV5-1 and TRBJ2-7; the match to TRBD1 covers 11 bases. The ends lost 1 base at V and 1 base at J; junction bases unmatched: 4. The CDR3 sequence is 16 residues long. CDR1 is SGHRS, CDR2 YFSETQ, per germline. In nucleotides, the CDR3 is TGCGCCAGCAGCTTGACGGACAGGGGGCTTTCCTACGAGCAGTACTTC. Translation gives CASSLTDRGLSYEQYF.

V usage is TRBV5-1 and J usage is TRBJ1-1, with a possible D match to TRBD1 (6 bases). This CDR3 comprises 15 residues. The V end was cut by 0 bases, the J end by 11 bases, with 20 bases between. Per the germline V gene, CDR1 is SGHRS and CDR2 is YFSETQ. In nucleotides, the CDR3 is TGCGCCAGCAGCTTGGATGCGGGGGCAAGTCTGGGGGCTTTCTTT. It specifies CASSLDAGASLGAFF.

This clonotype has a handful of counts. The V and J genes are TRBV4-1 and TRBJ1-2; D is perhaps TRBD1 (5 bases). CDR1 and CDR2 (germline): MGHRA, YSYEKL. The CDR3 runs 15 residues. Trimming cost V 2 bases and J 5 bases, with 15 bases left between them. The CDR3 DNA reads TGCGCCAGCAGCCAATCGTCCGGGACGGAATATGGCTACACCTTC. This gives the protein CASSQSSGTEYGYTF.

The chain uses TRBV25-1 and TRBJ2-7; TRBD1 aligns across 11 bases. The germline V gene has CDR1 MGHDK and CDR2 SYGVNS. The J segment lost 2 bases and the V segment lost 5 bases, leaving 5 bases of the junction unmatched. The CDR3 is made up of 15 amino acids. The CDR3 coding sequence is TGTGCCAGCAGTCCGGGACAGGGGGGAGCCTACGAGCAGTACTTC. Protein: CASSPGQGGAYEQYF.

This clonotype occurred a few times. In DNA, the CDR3 is TGTGCCAGCAGCGCCAAACAGGGGGCGCTTGGCTACACCTTC. Amino acids: CASSAKQGALGYTF. The chain links TRBV9 to TRBJ1-2; 9 bases line up with TRBD1. CDR1 and CDR2 (germline): SGDLS, YYNGEE. The CDR3 consists of 14 residues. Trimming cost V 3 bases and J 7 bases; bases outside gene matches: 7.

V is TRBV6-1 and J is TRBJ2-3, with TRBD1 matching 7 bases. The V segment lost 10 bases and the J segment 0 bases; nucleotides outside the gene matches: 4. The CDR3 contains 13 residues. Germline CDR1 is MNHNS and CDR2 is SASEGT. CDR3 residues: CATTTGSTDTQYF. DNA of the CDR3: TGTGCCACGACGACAGGGAGCACAGATACGCAGTATTTT.

This clonotype came up many times. The CDR3: CASSRGTYNEQFF. The CDR3 DNA follows: TGCGCCAGCAGCCGCGGGACTTACAATGAGCAGTTCTTC. This chain connects TRBV5-1 to TRBJ2-1; tentatively, D is TRBD2 (6 bases). Looked up from germline, CDR1 is SGHRS and CDR2 is YFSETQ. Trimming removed 4 bases from V and 4 bases from J, with 9 bases in between. CDR3 length: 13 residues.

The chain joins TRBV30 to TRBJ1-5; D is undetermined. The V gene's germline CDR1 is GTSNPN and CDR2 SVGIG (reference sequence). CDR3 length: 13 residues. Trimming shortened V by 2 bases and J by 9 bases, and 14 bases separated the two germline ends. CDR3 region: CAWSPGPRTPQHF. In DNA, the CDR3 is TGTGCCTGGAGTCCCGGACCGAGAACGCCCCAGCATTTT.

A few counts support this clonotype. The chain uses TRBV11-1 and TRBJ2-7; D call uncertain. V shed 5 bases and J shed 4 bases, with 18 bases lying between them. The CDR3 length is 15 residues. Per the germline V gene, CDR1 is SGHAT and CDR2 is FQDESV (reference sequence). The CDR3 DNA is TGTGCCAGCAGCCACGACGCTATAAACGTGTACGAGCAGTACTTC. The encoded protein is CASSHDAINVYEQYF. The full variable domain, in which reference TRBV11-1 and TRBJ2-7 provide the parts outside the CDR3, is EAEVAQSPRYKITEKSQAVAFWCDPISGHATLYWYRQILGQGPELLVQFQDESVVDDSQLPKDRFSAERLKGVDSTLKIQPAELGDSAMYLCASSHDAINVYEQYFGPGTRLTVT.

This clonotype was seen only a few times. This chain joins TRBV12-3 or TRBV12-4 and TRBJ2-5; 15 bases are a match to TRBD2. This CDR3 has 19 amino acids. V dropped 6 bases and J dropped 5; count of bases not matched to a gene: 16. CDR3 coding DNA: TGTGCCAGCAGCGGGGGACTAGCGGGGGGTAAACCCCTCGGGGAGACCCAGTACTTC. Protein: CASSGGLAGGKPLGETQYF.

This clonotype has a handful of counts. J is TRBJ2-1 and V is TRBV24-1, with 8 bases fitting TRBD2. Trimming at V came to 4 bases and at J to 3 bases, leaving 7 bases not matched to a gene. Germline V gene data show CDR1 as KGHDR and CDR2 as SFDVKD. CDR3 length equals 16 residues. The CDR3 loop is CATSESGTSSYNEQFF. CDR3 coding DNA: TGTGCCACCAGTGAGTCCGGGACTAGTAGCTACAATGAGCAGTTCTTC.

The chain is built from TRBV9 and TRBJ2-5; 10 bases map to TRBD1. There are 16 residues in the CDR3. The V gene end was trimmed by 3 bases and the J gene end by 4 bases; junction bases not matched to a gene: 9. Per the germline V gene, CDR1 is SGDLS and CDR2 is YYNGEE. CDR3 DNA sequence: TGTGCCAGCAGCGCCGAGCGGACAGGGGGAGGAGAGACCCAGTACTTC. Its translation is CASSAERTGGGETQYF.

Remarks on this clonotype: A read error may account for a junction end that differs from germline. The V and J genes are TRBV7-7 and TRBJ1-3; possibly TRBD1 for D (6 bases). Germline CDR1 and CDR2: SSHAT and FNYEAQ (reference sequence). The CDR3 has 15 residues. The CDR3 region has the DNA TGTGCTAGCAGCCCCACGACAGGCGCTGGAAACACCATATATTTT. This encodes CASSPTTGAGNTIYF.

This clonotype was seen only a few times. The chain carries TRBV2 and TRBJ1-2; D is undetermined. Germline loops: CDR1 SNHLY, CDR2 FYNNEI. CDR3 size: 14 residues. The ends were cut back, 6 bases at V and 3 bases at J, with 14 bases in the middle. The CDR3: CASSADGSYYGYTF. In nucleotides, the CDR3 is TGTGCCAGCAGCGCAGATGGCTCTTACTATGGCTACACCTTC.

This clonotype has more than one count but fewer than ten. This chain links TRBV7-2 with TRBJ2-7, with 7 nucleotides matching TRBD2. CDR1 SGHTA and CDR2 FQGNSA come from the germline V gene. J gave up 6 bases and V 2 bases, and 7 bases lay outside the gene matches. This CDR3 has 14 residues. The CDR3 DNA reads TGTGCCAGCAGCTTAAGGGCGGGAGCACCCGAGCAGTACTTC. Protein product: CASSLRAGAPEQYF. Full variable domain (outside the CDR3, taken from reference TRBV7-2 and TRBJ2-7): GAGVSQSPSNKVTEKGKDVELRCDPISGHTALYWYRQSLGQGLEFLIYFQGNSAPDKSGLPSDRFSAERTGGSVSTLTIQRTQQEDSAVYLCASSLRAGAPEQYFGPGTRLTVT.

The chain couples TRBV23-1 to TRBJ1-2; TRBD1 is a possible D gene (5 bases). TRBV23-1 is an open reading frame whose function is uncertain. The CDR3 length is 15 residues. Between the trimmed V and J ends, which lost 10 bases and 7 bases, there was a span of 25 bases. The DNA of the CDR3 is TGCGCCACCGGAAGGGGCAGGCTCCACTTCGGTGGCTACACCTTC. Its protein is CATGRGRLHFGGYTF.

The sample holds many counts of this clonotype. The V gene is TRBV18, the J gene TRBJ2-5, with TRBD2 matching 9 bases. The J segment lost 5 bases and the V segment lost 3 bases, leaving 7 bases of the junction unmatched. The CDR3 consists of 15 residues. In germline, CDR1 is KGHSH, CDR2 LQKENI. CDR3 amino acids: CASSPNQGLAETQYF. In nucleotides, the CDR3 is TGTGCCAGCTCACCCAACCAAGGACTAGCGGAGACCCAGTACTTC.

This clonotype was observed a handful of times. V and J are TRBV7-8 and TRBJ1-4; D is undetermined. V was trimmed by 0 bases and J by 7 bases, leaving 21 bases between them. The CDR3 loop spans 18 amino acids. Per germline, CDR1 SGHVS and CDR2 FQNEAQ. The CDR3 DNA sequence: TGTGCCAGCAGCTTAGCTATGGCGCCTTTAACCCGGGGTGAAAAACTGTTTTTT. This codes for CASSLAMAPLTRGEKLFF. The whole variable domain, remainder taken from reference TRBV7-8 and TRBJ1-4, is GAGVSQSPRYKVAKRGQDVALRCDPISGHVSLFWYQQALGQGPEFLTYFQNEAQLDKSGLPSDRFFAERPEGSVSTLKIQRTQQEDSAVYLCASSLAMAPLTRGEKLFFGSGTQLSVL.

The V call is TRBV2, the J call TRBJ2-3; D remains ambiguous. The germline gives CDR1 SNHLY, CDR2 FYNNEI. V was pared by 4 bases and J by 2 bases, with 7 bases between. This CDR3 is built from 13 residues. CDR3 bases: TGTGCCAGCAGTGCCCACCTCACAGATACGCAGTATTTT. Protein product: CASSAHLTDTQYF.

This chain links TRBV12-3 or TRBV12-4 with TRBJ2-3, with D tentatively TRBD1 (5 bases). The V gene lost 5 bases and the J gene lost 1 base, with 13 bases spanning the gap. This CDR3 is 15 amino acids long. CDR3 DNA: TGTGCCAGCAGTACGGCACAGGAAGGCACAGATACGCAGTATTTT. Encoded protein: CASSTAQEGTDTQYF.

The chain is built from TRBV6-5 and TRBJ2-3, with TRBD2 matching 7 bases. This CDR3 spans 16 amino acids. Germline lookup yields CDR1 MNHEY and CDR2 SVGAGI. V lost 5 bases and J lost 3; bases outside the gene matches: 11. The CDR3 loop reads CASSLGGSVRTDTQYF. The DNA of the CDR3 is TGTGCCAGCAGTCTCGGGGGGAGTGTTAGGACAGATACGCAGTATTTT.